This T cell receptor beta chain was captured in a study of shared clonotypes between healthy human individuals. Sequenced by immunoSEQ multiplex PCR; TCRdb stores in-frame clones only, minus some. The sample includes about 380,000 clones, approximately 96% of them seen just once. CDR1 and CDR2 (germline): MNHEY, SMNVEV (reference sequence). The CDR3 has 16 residues. Trimming cost V 0 bases and J 3 bases, with 12 bases left between them. This clone appeared once. What it binds is unknown. Findings and limits, study-wide: Large sequencing depth failed to make sorted-subset sequencing complete, rarefaction showed. Generation of non-shared clonotypes was less probable than generation of clonotypes shared by all four donors.

The donors were all Caucasian adults (living in Nashville, Tennessee). The receptor comes from a man in his thirties or forties in good health. This chain connects TRBV27 to TRBJ1-5; TRBD1 is a possible D gene (6 bases). Material for sequencing was memory CD8+ T cells sorted from blood. Subset in this sample: CD45RO+ cells pooled with CCR7-negative TemRA cells. The CDR3 reads CASSLSAGVDNQPQHF. The DNA of the CDR3 is TGTGCCAGCAGTTTATCCGCAGGGGTCGACAATCAGCCCCAGCATTTT.